The rows below give T cell receptor beta chains drawn from one sample of a study of T cell responses to AZD1222 COVID-19 vaccine. TCRdb's table, derived via immunoSEQ multiplex PCR, lists solely in-frame clones and lacks some. The repertoire holds 85,000 to 100,000 clones, less than 90% seen once, with roughly 3.5% in the top ten. The sequences come from peripheral blood, collected on day 0 of AZD1222 vaccination. All receptors derive from an adult in good health. Both conserved end residues are part of each CDR3. D genes are given only for firm matches. Size is omitted from some rows. Given values are once, few, many or a class for expanded clones.

J: TRBJ1-1
D: TRBD1
size: -
V: TRBV7-2
CDR3: CASSLAGTGGGNTEAFF
DNA: TGTGCCAGCAGCTTGGCCGGGACAGGGGGCGGGAACACTGAAGCTTTCTTT

J: TRBJ2-3
D: -
size: -
V: TRBV28
CDR3: CASSLVSPSTDTQYF
DNA: TGTGCCAGCAGTTTGGTCAGCCCGAGCACAGATACGCAGTATTTT

J: TRBJ1-6
D: -
size: -
V: TRBV19
CDR3: CASSIRAEYNSPLHF
DNA: TGTGCCAGTAGTATACGGGCCGAGTATAATTCACCCCTCCACTTT

J: TRBJ2-7
D: -
size: few
V: TRBV7-2
CDR3: CASRRGTSNEQYF
DNA: TGTGCCAGCAGACGCGGGACGTCAAACGAGCAGTACTTC

J: TRBJ2-7
D: -
size: -
V: TRBV27
CDR3: CATALFRGTSYEQYF
DNA: TGTGCCACCGCCCTCTTCCGGGGCACAAGCTACGAGCAGTACTTC

J: TRBJ1-6
D: -
size: -
V: TRBV5-6
CDR3: CASSLPGVYNSPLHF
DNA: TGTGCCAGCAGCTTGCCCGGGGTCTATAATTCACCCCTCCACTTT

J: TRBJ1-5
D: -
size: few
V: TRBV2
CDR3: CASRAQGEWYQPQHF
DNA: TGTGCCAGCAGAGCACAGGGTGAGTGGTATCAGCCCCAGCATTTT

J: TRBJ2-5
D: TRBD2
size: -
V: TRBV6-5
CDR3: CASSYVAGGPVGTQYF
DNA: TGTGCCAGCAGTTACGTTGCGGGGGGACCCGTCGGGACCCAGTACTTC

J: TRBJ2-5
D: -
size: -
V: TRBV11-2
CDR3: CASSFERGTLETQYF
DNA: TGTGCCAGCAGCTTTGAGAGAGGGACCTTAGAGACCCAGTACTTC

J: TRBJ2-7
D: TRBD2
size: -
V: TRBV11-2
CDR3: CASSSLAGGPEEQYF
DNA: TGTGCCAGCAGCTCCTTAGCGGGGGGGCCCGAGGAGCAGTACTTC

J: TRBJ2-5
D: -
size: -
V: TRBV27
CDR3: CASSFLRQQETQYF
DNA: TGTGCCAGCAGTTTTCTTCGGCAACAAGAGACCCAGTACTTC

J: TRBJ1-1
D: -
size: once
V: TRBV4-3
CDR3: CASSPRQDVTEAFF
DNA: TGCGCCAGCAGCCCGCGACAGGATGTCACTGAAGCTTTCTTT

J: TRBJ1-3
D: -
size: -
V: TRBV30
CDR3: CAWIRTGSGNTIYF
DNA: TGTGCCTGGATTCGTACGGGCTCTGGAAACACCATATATTTT

J: TRBJ2-7
D: -
size: -
V: TRBV6-5
CDR3: CASSYSIQGGTYEQYF
DNA: TGTGCCAGCAGTTACTCGATACAGGGAGGCACCTACGAGCAGTACTTC

J: TRBJ1-1
D: -
size: -
V: TRBV28
CDR3: CASSLYPGSANEAFF
DNA: TGTGCCAGCAGTTTATACCCAGGGAGTGCGAATGAAGCTTTCTTT

J: TRBJ2-7
D: -
size: -
V: TRBV19
CDR3: CASSLFRGPTYEQYF
DNA: TGTGCCAGTAGCCTATTTCGGGGCCCCACCTACGAGCAGTACTTC

J: TRBJ2-2
D: -
size: -
V: TRBV18
CDR3: CASSPRVGPNTGELFF
DNA: TGTGCCAGCTCACCACGGGTGGGGCCGAACACCGGGGAGCTGTTTTTT